Each of the 15 T cell receptor beta chains below was sequenced from the same sample in a study of early T cells in non-severe SARS-CoV-2 infection (dated by TCRdb to the early 2020s). Library preparation was by 5' RACE. Sequenced on a NextSeq 500. The public reads were reprocessed in TCRdb via fastp at Q25 and MiXCR, keeping in-frame beta chains. Entries are consolidated by CDR3 protein sequence, retaining the most common genes and DNA. A total of under 50,000 distinct CDR3 sequences appear in this sample, around 5.6% of them only once. The leading ten clones occupy 4.5% of the sample. The sample taken for sequencing was whole blood. Receptor source: an adult who was a healthcare worker with PCR-confirmed SARS-CoV-2 infection or an uninfected control (not recorded which).

Many counts were recorded for this clonotype. V and J are TRBV10-3 and TRBJ2-3, with 11 nucleotides matching TRBD2. The trim removed 10 bases at V and 5 bases at J, leaving 8 bases unmatched. This CDR3 has 14 residues. Germline CDR1 is ENHRY and CDR2 is SYGVKD. This CDR3 is CATASGRSGDTQYF. The CDR3 DNA follows: TGTGCCACGGCTAGCGGGAGGTCGGGAGATACGCAGTATTTT.

This clonotype was seen many times. V and J are TRBV3-1 and TRBJ2-3; tentatively, D is TRBD2 (6 bases). This CDR3 has 14 amino acids. V was clipped by 2 bases and J by 2 bases, with 8 bases between them. Germline V gives CDR1 LGHDT, CDR2 YNNKEL (reference sequence). CDR3 amino acids: CASSQLLATDTQYF. For the CDR3, the DNA is TGTGCCAGCAGCCAATTACTAGCCACAGATACGCAGTATTTT.

This clonotype has at least ten counts. The rearrangement links TRBV10-1 to TRBJ2-7; D is possibly TRBD1 (5 bases). The ends were cut back, 5 bases at V and 0 bases at J, with 5 bases in the middle. Germline V CDR1 and CDR2: WNHNN, SYGVQD (reference sequence). The CDR3 extends over 12 amino acids. This CDR3 is CASSTGSYEQYF. In nucleotides, the CDR3 is TGCGCCAGCAGTACAGGCTCCTACGAGCAGTACTTC.

This clonotype showed up many times. The V gene is TRBV5-1, the J gene TRBJ2-7; D possibly corresponds to TRBD2 (7 bases). This CDR3 is built from 16 residues. The V end was cut by 3 bases, the J end by 5 bases, with 21 bases between. Germline values: CDR1 SGHRS, CDR2 YFSETQ. CDR3 coding DNA: TGCGCCAGCAGCTACGCCCTGGGCCGGGGGGCCGACGAGCAGTACTTC. Protein sequence: CASSYALGRGADEQYF.

The sample holds many counts of this clonotype. The chain carries TRBV3-1 and TRBJ1-1, with unresolved D. Trimming took 0 bases from V and 10 from J, leaving 6 bases between them. Germline values: CDR1 LGHDT, CDR2 YNNKEL (reference sequence). CDR3 size: 11 residues. DNA for the CDR3: TGTGCCAGCAGCCAAGATAAAACAGCTTTCTTT. Translated, it gives CASSQDKTAFF.

This clonotype was detected many times. As DNA, the CDR3 is TGTGCCAGCAGTAATTATCTTATTTCCTACAATGAGCAGTTCTTC. It is translated as CASSNYLISYNEQFF. The chain has TRBV12-3 or TRBV12-4 and TRBJ2-1; no firm D call. Trimming stripped 5 bases from V and 1 base from J, with 12 bases between. This CDR3 is built from 15 residues.

This clonotype has a count of ten or more. This chain connects TRBV18 to TRBJ1-4, with unresolved D. The CDR3 sequence is 13 residues long. V was clipped by 10 bases and J by 8 bases, with 17 bases between them. CDR1 and CDR2 from the germline V gene are KGHSH and LQKENI. CDR3 bases: TGTGCCACCCAGAGGGCCCCTGGGGAAAAACTGTTTTTT. It specifies CATQRAPGEKLFF.

In this sample, this clonotype turned up many times. The chain has TRBV20-1 and TRBJ2-3, with 8 bases lining up with TRBD1. The CDR3 loop spans 13 amino acids. With V trimmed by 5 bases and J by 4 bases, 5 bases remained unmatched. Germline V CDR1 and CDR2: DFQATT, SNEGSKA (reference sequence). The CDR3 bases are TGCAGTGCTGCAGGGGGCGCACCAGATACGCAGTATTTT. This gives the protein CSAAGGAPDTQYF.

The chain has TRBV25-1 and TRBJ2-3; D is unclear. The CDR3 length is 13 residues. V dropped 1 base and J dropped 2 bases, with 4 bases sitting between them. Germline V gene sequence: CDR1 MGHDK, CDR2 SYGVNS. Here the CDR3 DNA reads TGTGCCAGCAGTGAATTGGACACAGATACGCAGTATTTT. This codes for CASSELDTDTQYF.

This clonotype was counted many times. This chain links TRBV20-1 with TRBJ2-6; TRBD2 might be the D (5 bases). Germline V gene sequence: CDR1 DFQATT, CDR2 SNEGSKA (reference sequence). V gave up 6 bases and J gave up 0 bases, with 12 bases separating them. There are 15 residues in the CDR3. CDR3 protein: CSARTRHSGANVLTF. The DNA for the CDR3 is TGCAGTGCCAGGACTCGGCACTCTGGGGCCAACGTCCTGACTTTC.

Regarding this clonotype: A read error may be the cause here, since a much bigger clone is one base away. The conserved phenylalanine or tryptophan is not found at the CDR3 terminus, so this likely reflects a read error. V usage is TRBV7-9 and J usage is TRBJ2-7, with a possible D match to TRBD2 (6 bases). Per the germline V gene, CDR1 is SEHNR and CDR2 is FQNEAQ (reference sequence). The CDR3 loop spans 16 amino acids. V lost 0 bases to trimming and J lost 0 bases, with 12 bases between them. The chain's CDR3 is CASSLAGTQGSYEQYL. In DNA form, the CDR3 reads TGTGCCAGCAGCTTAGCCGGGACTCAGGGCTCCTACGAGCAGTACCTC.

This clonotype came up many times. In DNA form, the CDR3 reads TGTGCCAGCAGCCGCGCCGGGACATTGAACTACGAGCAGTACTTC. Its translation: CASSRAGTLNYEQYF. This chain links TRBV6-2 or TRBV6-3 with TRBJ2-7, with D tentatively TRBD1 (6 bases). The CDR3 sequence is 15 residues long. CDR1 is MNHEY, CDR2 SVGEGT, per germline. V was cut by 6 bases and J by 3 bases, with 18 bases left in between.

This clonotype appeared a single time. The chain joins TRBV7-9 to TRBJ2-2, with D maybe TRBD1 (5 bases). The CDR3 totals 14 residues. Germline V lookup: CDR1 SEHNR, CDR2 FQNEAQ (reference sequence). V lost 5 bases to trimming and J lost 2 bases, with 9 bases between them. This CDR3 is CASSPRTNTGELFF. CDR3 DNA sequence: TGTGCCAGCAGCCCGCGGACAAACACCGGGGAGCTGTTTTTT.

This clonotype has a count of ten or more. The chain employs TRBV30 and TRBJ1-1; no clear D. V was clipped by 6 bases and J by 4 bases, with 12 bases between them. From germline, CDR1 is GTSNPN and CDR2 SVGIG (reference sequence). The CDR3 covers 12 residues. Here the CDR3 reads CACHSGSTEAFF. The CDR3 DNA reads TGTGCCTGCCATTCTGGCAGCACTGAAGCTTTCTTT.

This clonotype was counted many times. This chain uses TRBV11-2 with TRBJ1-2; no definite D call. The CDR3 runs to 14 residues. V lost 1 base to trimming and J lost 1 base, with 7 bases between them. The V gene's germline CDR1 is SGHAT and CDR2 FQNNGV. CDR3 DNA: TGTGCCAGCAGCTTAGGGCACAGTAACTATGGCTACACCTTC. Protein: CASSLGHSNYGYTF. The entire variable domain, with the rest obtained from reference TRBV11-2 and TRBJ1-2, is as follows: EAGVAQSPRYKIIEKRQSVAFWCNPISGHATLYWYQQILGQGPKLLIQFQNNGVVDDSQLPKDRFSAERLKGVDSTLKIQPAKLEDSAVYLCASSLGHSNYGYTFGSGTRLTVV.